This T cell receptor beta chain is drawn from a study of CD8+ T cells in alopecia areata. Regarding the study as a whole: Numerous expanded lesional clones remained in scalp and blood during tofacitinib. Tofacitinib produced a significant decrease in scalp clonality and in expanded CD8+ clones among the top 100. Affected lesional scalp, above all in alopecia totalis/universalis, was more clonal than normal scalp.

Reverse transcribed after extraction, RNA yielded cDNA as the sequencing template. Sequencing was performed with immunoSEQ multiplex PCR; in TCRdb, only in-frame clones are kept and a portion is missing. The sample records roughly 210,000 clones, 43% being singletons. About this clone itself: Its antigen is not identified.

Treatment denoted: oral pan-JAK inhibitor, 5-10 mg twice daily. The material was CD4+ T cells sorted from blood, obtained at roughly week 36, from a patient treated with tofacitinib. This clonotype originated in a human donor with alopecia areata.

CDR3 coding DNA: TGTGCCAGCAGTGAACCCGGACAGGTCCATGGCTACACCTTC. The encoded protein is CASSEPGQVHGYTF. The V gene is TRBV25-1, the J gene TRBJ1-2; 7 nucleotides align to TRBD1. Germline CDR1 reads MGHDK; CDR2 reads SYGVNS. The V segment lost 2 bases and the J segment 6 bases; nucleotides outside the gene matches: 6. The CDR3 spans 14 residues.